In this sample, the clone carrying this TCR beta chain turned up many times. The data derive from a study of CD8 T cells in ankylosing spondylitis. TCRdb ran MiXCR on the 5' RACE reads and lists one entry per CDR3 protein. The sample lists 100,000 to 150,000 distinct CDR3 sequences, around 8.5% seen once, with 3% to 4% in the top ten. CDR1 and CDR2 (germline): SGHTS, YDEGEE. The CDR3 has 15 amino acids. V lost 0 bases to trimming and J lost 6 bases, with 13 bases between them. The J gene is TRBJ2-1, the V gene TRBV5-8; possible D gene TRBD1, 6 bases. This sequence originates from a male donor with ankylosing spondylitis or in good health (not recorded which). The sample consisted of blood, either unsorted or a sorted T cell fraction (not recorded which). The CDR3 reads CASSLGWQGINEQFF. The CDR3 nucleotides are TGTGCCAGCAGCTTGGGGTGGCAGGGGATCAATGAGCAGTTCTTC.